Listed below are T cell receptor beta chains from one sample, sequenced in a study of T cell responses to AZD1222 COVID-19 vaccine. TCRdb's copy holds only in-frame clones and misses some; the assay was immunoSEQ multiplex PCR. This sample has roughly 130,000 clones, with 91% found just once. The sequencing here drew on peripheral blood, taken 28 days after the second dose of the MenACWY control vaccine. The origin of the receptors is an adult who received the MenACWY meningococcal vaccine as a control. CDR3s include the opening cysteine and the closing phenylalanine or tryptophan. The D gene is left open where the match is weak. The size field is filled for only some rows; it gives once, few, many or a size class.

size	V	D	J	DNA	CDR3
-	TRBV7-3	-	TRBJ2-3	TGTGCCAGCAGCTTAATGATCACAGATACGCAGTATTTT	CASSLMITDTQYF
-	TRBV6-5	-	TRBJ1-1	TGTGCCAGCAGGAGGGGGGATTGGGACACTGAAGCTTTCTTT	CASRRGDWDTEAFF
-	TRBV12-3/TRBV12-4	-	TRBJ2-7	TGTGCCAGCAGTTTTACAGGGTTCTCCGAGCAGTACTTC	CASSFTGFSEQYF
-	TRBV7-2	-	TRBJ2-7	TGTGCCAGCAGCGCCGTGGGATGGACGCAGTACTTC	CASSAVGWTQYF
-	TRBV5-1	-	TRBJ1-1	TGCGCCAGCAGCTTCGACCATATGAACACTGAAGCTTTCTTT	CASSFDHMNTEAFF
-	TRBV14	-	TRBJ1-2	TGTGCCAGCAGCCAAGACCTTAACTATGGCTACACCTTC	CASSQDLNYGYTF
-	TRBV5-6	-	TRBJ1-5	TGTGCCAGCAGCTTGTCTGGTGACAGTCGCAATCAGCCCCAGCATTTT	CASSLSGDSRNQPQHF
-	TRBV7-2	-	TRBJ2-5	TGTGCCAGCAGCTTAAGCGCCCAGAGCCAGTACTTC	CASSLSAQSQYF
-	TRBV7-2	-	TRBJ2-3	TGTGCCAGCAGCTTAGGTCGTTATCCCCTCACAGATACGCAGTATTTT	CASSLGRYPLTDTQYF
once	TRBV29-1	-	TRBJ1-4	TGCAGCGTTGAAAGAGCGCGAGGGGAAAAACTGTTTTTT	CSVERARGEKLFF
-	TRBV5-1	TRBD2	TRBJ2-5	TGCGCCAGCCAGATAGCGGGAGAAGAGACCCAGTACTTC	CASQIAGEETQYF
once	TRBV12-5	-	TRBJ2-5	TGTGCTAGTGGCGGGGACCAAGAGACCCAGTACTTC	CASGGDQETQYF
-	TRBV5-1	TRBD1	TRBJ2-6	TGCGCCAGCAGCTCAGAATATGGACAGGGAAGCTCTGGGGCCAACGTCCTGACTTTC	CASSSEYGQGSSGANVLTF
-	TRBV5-1	TRBD1	TRBJ2-5	TGCGCCAGCAAGCGCGTTGGGACAGGGGGCCAAGAGACCCAGTACTTC	CASKRVGTGGQETQYF
once	TRBV27	-	TRBJ1-1	TGTGCCAGCAGTTTTTTGGGGGCGAACACTGAAGCTTTCTTT	CASSFLGANTEAFF
-	TRBV15	-	TRBJ1-5	TGTGCCACCAGCAGGAGGACCGGGAATAGCAATCAGCCCCAGCATTTT	CATSRRTGNSNQPQHF
-	TRBV20-1	-	TRBJ1-2	TGCAGTGCTAGAACAGGTTACGGCTACACCTTC	CSARTGYGYTF
once	TRBV28	TRBD1	TRBJ1-2	TGTGCCAGCACCACCAGGGGGGGTTATGGCTACACCTTC	CASTTRGGYGYTF
-	TRBV19	-	TRBJ1-5	TGTGCCAGTAGTATAGGCGGGGGAGGAGGACAGCCCCAGCATTTT	CASSIGGGGGQPQHF
-	TRBV4-3	-	TRBJ2-1	TGCGCCAGCAGCCAAGATCATCGGGGAGAACGGTTCTTC	CASSQDHRGERFF
-	TRBV6-5	-	TRBJ1-1	TGTGCCAGCAGACAGGGCGACACTGAAGCTTTCTTT	CASRQGDTEAFF
-	TRBV27	TRBD1	TRBJ1-2	TGTGCCAGCAGTAGACAGGGGGGGTATGGCTACACCTTC	CASSRQGGYGYTF
-	TRBV28	TRBD1	TRBJ1-4	TGTGCCAGCAGTTCGGGGACAGGGGCGACTGGTGAAAAACTGTTTTTT	CASSSGTGATGEKLFF
-	TRBV9	TRBD2	TRBJ2-1	TGTGCCAGCAGCGTAGAACTAGCGGCGGTTGGCAATGAGCAGTTCTTC	CASSVELAAVGNEQFF
-	TRBV28	TRBD1	TRBJ1-3	TGTGCCAGCAGGGGGACAGTCGGAAACACCATATATTTT	CASRGTVGNTIYF
-	TRBV11-2	-	TRBJ2-7	TGTGCCAGCAGCCCTGAATACGAGCAGTACTTC	CASSPEYEQYF
-	TRBV25-1	TRBD1	TRBJ1-6	TGTGCCAGCAGTGGACAGGGACACTCACCCCTCCACTTT	CASSGQGHSPLHF
-	TRBV4-3	-	TRBJ2-7	TGCGCCAGCAGCCAAAATCTCCCCCTCGGATTCCAGAGCGCGAGACAGTACTTC	CASSQNLPLGFQSARQYF
-	TRBV2	TRBD1	TRBJ1-4	TGTGCCAGCAGTTTACAGGGGGCAGGGGAAAAACTGTTTTTT	CASSLQGAGEKLFF
-	TRBV28	-	TRBJ1-1	TGTGCCAGCAGTTTTCTATATGGGGGGGTGCGCGGTGAAGCTTTCTTT	CASSFLYGGVRGEAFF
-	TRBV18	-	TRBJ2-5	TGTGCCAGCTCTTTACCCAACCAAGAGACCCAGTACTTC	CASSLPNQETQYF
once	TRBV25-1	-	TRBJ1-2	TGTGCCAGCAGCGCCGGGACGGACTATGGCTACACCTTC	CASSAGTDYGYTF
-	TRBV9	-	TRBJ2-2	TGTGCCAGCAGCGTAGTAGGGGATGCCGGGGAGCTGTTTTTT	CASSVVGDAGELFF
-	TRBV18	TRBD2	TRBJ2-2	TGTGCCAGCTCACCGGGCCTAGCGGAGACCGGGGAGCTGTTTTTT	CASSPGLAETGELFF
-	TRBV5-1	-	TRBJ2-2	TGCGCCAGCAGCTTGTCGGTTTCAGCTTCCGGGGAGCTGTTTTTT	CASSLSVSASGELFF
few	TRBV28	TRBD2	TRBJ2-7	TGTGCCAGCAGTTTACAGGGCATAGCGGGATTCTACGAGCAGTACTTC	CASSLQGIAGFYEQYF
-	TRBV7-2	-	TRBJ1-1	TGTGCCAGCAGCATCCGGGTGGGGAGGGTTGACACTGAAGCTTTCTTT	CASSIRVGRVDTEAFF
-	TRBV24-1	-	TRBJ2-3	TGTGCCACAAGCATGACAGATACGCAGTATTTT	CATSMTDTQYF
-	TRBV25-1	TRBD2	TRBJ2-5	TGTGCCAGCAGCCCTGGAGGGACTAGCGGTCAAGAGACCCAGTACTTC	CASSPGGTSGQETQYF
few	TRBV21-1	-	TRBJ1-3	TGTGCCAGCACCAAAATCGGTACAGGGGGGGAAAACACCATATATTTT	CASTKIGTGGENTIYF
-	TRBV19	-	TRBJ2-3	TGTGCCAGTAGTATGACAGTTATCACAGATACGCAGTATTTT	CASSMTVITDTQYF
-	TRBV18	-	TRBJ1-1	TGTGCCAGCTCACCATACACAATCAGGAATCCAACTGAAGCTTTCTTT	CASSPYTIRNPTEAFF
once	TRBV7-8	TRBD1	TRBJ2-7	TGTGCCAGCAAAAAACCCCGGACAGGGCAAAACTACGAGCAGTACTTC	CASKKPRTGQNYEQYF
-	TRBV7-3	-	TRBJ2-3	TGTGCCAGCAGCTCCCAGGGGACGTTAGATACGCAGTATTTT	CASSSQGTLDTQYF
-	TRBV19	-	TRBJ2-3	TGTGCCAGCACCCCGACAGTCTTTAGCACAGATACGCAGTATTTT	CASTPTVFSTDTQYF
-	TRBV5-1	TRBD1	TRBJ1-6	TGCGCCAGCAGCCTTCGGGACAGGGGTAAGAGCTCCTATAATTCACCCCTCCACTTT	CASSLRDRGKSSYNSPLHF
-	TRBV6-4	TRBD2	TRBJ2-3	TGTGCCAGCAGTGACTCGATTAGAAGCGGGAGAGGGACAGATACGCAGTATTTT	CASSDSIRSGRGTDTQYF
-	TRBV6-5	TRBD2	TRBJ2-2	TGTGCCAGCATGGCGGGGGAAGCGAACACCGGGGAGCTGTTTTTT	CASMAGEANTGELFF